The rows below give T cell receptor beta chains drawn from one sample of a study of cytotoxic CD8 clonotypes in ibrutinib-treated CLL. Clones were read by immunoSEQ multiplex PCR, and TCRdb kept only the in-frame ones, dropping some. The sample has 150,000 or so clones, around 80% seen once. The sequenced sample was PBMCs, obtained after 24 months of ibrutinib treatment. These receptors were obtained from a human donor with chronic lymphocytic leukemia. CDR3s include the opening cysteine and the closing phenylalanine or tryptophan. A D gene is named only where the DNA matches it firmly. Clone size appears in some rows only: once, few, many, or a class for an expanded clone.

J gene	D gene	clone size	V gene	CDR3 protein	CDR3 DNA
TRBJ1-1	TRBD1	-	TRBV6-5	CASRWGQKNTEAFF	TGTGCCAGCAGGTGGGGACAGAAAAACACTGAAGCTTTCTTT
TRBJ1-1	-	-	TRBV6-5	CASSPPTDVTEAFF	TGTGCCAGCAGTCCACCGACAGACGTCACGGAAGCTTTCTTT
TRBJ2-1	-	-	TRBV15	CATSRDLGLANEQFF	TGTGCCACCAGCAGGGACCTAGGTTTGGCCAATGAGCAGTTCTTC
TRBJ1-1	-	-	TRBV29-1	CSVEYAGPAAEAFF	TGCAGCGTTGAATACGCGGGGCCGGCCGCTGAAGCTTTCTTT
TRBJ1-4	-	-	TRBV19	CASSSYGTNEKLFF	TGTGCCAGTAGTAGCTATGGCACTAATGAAAAACTGTTTTTT
TRBJ2-7	TRBD1	-	TRBV6-5	CASSPGTDYPKQYF	TGTGCCAGCAGTCCCGGGACAGATTATCCCAAGCAGTACTTC
TRBJ1-4	TRBD1	-	TRBV4-3	CASSLGPGTATNEKLFF	TGCGCCAGCAGCCTAGGCCCCGGGACAGCAACTAATGAAAAACTGTTTTTT
TRBJ2-2	-	-	TRBV2	CASSEVRVRLGGNSGELFF	TGTGCCAGCAGTGAAGTGAGGGTAAGGCTAGGGGGTAACTCCGGGGAGCTGTTTTTT
TRBJ1-5	-	-	TRBV7-2	CASSRDGINQPQHF	TGTGCCAGCAGCCGTGACGGAATCAATCAGCCCCAGCATTTT
TRBJ2-1	TRBD1	-	TRBV18	CASSPRGLRNEQFF	TGTGCCAGCTCACCTAGGGGGCTAAGGAATGAGCAGTTCTTC
TRBJ1-2	-	-	TRBV18	CASSPNAGDGGYTF	TGTGCCAGCTCACCGAATGCGGGGGATGGTGGCTACACCTTC
TRBJ2-6	-	-	TRBV6-5	CASSSGAEGANVLTF	TGTGCCAGCAGCTCCGGGGCCGAGGGGGCCAACGTCCTGACTTTC
TRBJ2-1	-	-	TRBV7-9	CASSLAPLNEQFF	TGTGCCAGCAGCTTAGCGCCCCTCAATGAGCAGTTCTTC
TRBJ2-7	-	-	TRBV28	CASSLTGNEQYF	TGTGCCAGCAGTCTGACAGGTAACGAGCAGTACTTC
TRBJ2-5	-	-	TRBV18	CASSPSGETQYF	TGTGCCAGCTCACCATCTGGAGAGACCCAGTACTTC
TRBJ2-3	-	-	TRBV4-3	CASSSRLADTQYF	TGCGCCAGCAGCTCCCGGTTGGCAGATACGCAGTATTTT
TRBJ1-2	-	few	TRBV28	CASSLEGRGLRGYTF	TGTGCCAGCAGTTTGGAGGGCAGGGGATTACGGGGCTACACCTTC
TRBJ2-7	TRBD1	-	TRBV11-1	CASSFSGTGRSYEQYF	TGTGCCAGCAGCTTCTCCGGGACAGGAAGGTCCTACGAGCAGTACTTC
TRBJ2-5	TRBD2	-	TRBV5-8	CASSLGRWGTTQETQYF	TGTGCCAGCAGCTTGGGTCGCTGGGGGACTACCCAAGAGACCCAGTACTTC
TRBJ1-1	TRBD1	few	TRBV11-1	CASSLDPRGRPTEAFF	TGTGCCAGCAGCTTAGACCCCAGGGGGCGGCCCACTGAAGCTTTCTTT
TRBJ2-7	TRBD2	-	TRBV9	CASSPTSGGEQYF	TGTGCCAGCAGCCCAACTAGCGGTGGTGAGCAGTACTTC
TRBJ2-7	-	-	TRBV6-5	CASKKQGHEQYF	TGTGCCAGCAAGAAGCAAGGACACGAGCAGTACTTC
TRBJ1-1	TRBD1	-	TRBV23-1	CASSQRQGDRGTEAFF	TGCGCCAGCAGTCAACGACAGGGGGACCGGGGCACTGAAGCTTTCTTT
TRBJ1-2	-	-	TRBV6-5	CASSRGEDGYTF	TGTGCCAGCAGTCGCGGGGAGGATGGCTACACCTTC
TRBJ1-2	-	-	TRBV7-6	CASSSSWGEVYGYTF	TGTGCCAGCAGCTCGTCGTGGGGAGAGGTATATGGCTACACCTTC
TRBJ1-1	-	-	TRBV6-6	CASSYPPELGTEAFF	TGTGCCAGCAGTTACCCCCCTGAGTTGGGCACTGAAGCTTTCTTT
TRBJ2-2	-	-	TRBV5-6	CASSRVGGENTGELFF	TGTGCCAGCAGCCGGGTGGGCGGGGAGAACACCGGGGAGCTGTTTTTT
TRBJ2-5	TRBD2	few	TRBV4-3	CASSQDGTSGRARGRYETQYF	TGCGCCAGCAGCCAAGACGGGACTAGCGGGAGAGCGCGGGGACGTTACGAGACCCAGTACTTC
TRBJ2-7	-	-	TRBV10-2	CASSATSYEQYF	TGCGCCAGCAGCGCTACAAGTTACGAGCAGTACTTC
TRBJ2-7	-	-	TRBV14	CASSPGLTGVTYEQYF	TGTGCCAGCAGCCCAGGACTGACAGGCGTAACCTACGAGCAGTACTTC
TRBJ1-5	-	-	TRBV30	CAWSKVQRGGNQPQHF	TGTGCCTGGAGTAAGGTTCAGAGGGGAGGCAATCAGCCCCAGCATTTT